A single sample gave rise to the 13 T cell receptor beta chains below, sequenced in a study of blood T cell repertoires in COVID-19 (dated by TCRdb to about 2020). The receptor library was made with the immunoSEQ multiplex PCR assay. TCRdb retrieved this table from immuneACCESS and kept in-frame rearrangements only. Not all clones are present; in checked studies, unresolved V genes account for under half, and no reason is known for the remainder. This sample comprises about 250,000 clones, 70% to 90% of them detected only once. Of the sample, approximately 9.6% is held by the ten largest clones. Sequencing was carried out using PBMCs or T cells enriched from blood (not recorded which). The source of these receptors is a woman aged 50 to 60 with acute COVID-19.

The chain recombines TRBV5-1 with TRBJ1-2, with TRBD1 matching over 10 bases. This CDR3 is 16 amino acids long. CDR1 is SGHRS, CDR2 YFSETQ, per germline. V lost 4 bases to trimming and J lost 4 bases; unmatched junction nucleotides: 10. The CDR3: CASSADTGQGGYGYTF. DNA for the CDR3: TGCGCCAGCAGCGCGGACACAGGACAGGGGGGCTATGGCTACACCTTC.

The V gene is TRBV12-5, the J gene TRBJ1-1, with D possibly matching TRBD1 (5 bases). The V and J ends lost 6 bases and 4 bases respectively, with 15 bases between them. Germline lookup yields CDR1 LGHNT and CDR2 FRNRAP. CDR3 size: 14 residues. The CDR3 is CASGRDLRGTEAFF. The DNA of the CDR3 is TGTGCTAGTGGCCGGGACTTAAGGGGCACTGAAGCTTTCTTT.

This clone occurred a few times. The CDR3 sequence: CASSPQGNGYTF. Here the CDR3 DNA reads TGTGCCAGCAGTCCCCAGGGGAATGGCTACACCTTC. This chain joins TRBV3-1 (or the pseudogene TRBV3-2) and TRBJ1-2; tentatively, D is TRBD1 (6 bases). The germline CDR1 and CDR2 sequences are LGHDT and YNNKEL (reference sequence). V lost 6 bases and J lost 6, with 11 bases in between. The CDR3 sequence is 12 residues long.

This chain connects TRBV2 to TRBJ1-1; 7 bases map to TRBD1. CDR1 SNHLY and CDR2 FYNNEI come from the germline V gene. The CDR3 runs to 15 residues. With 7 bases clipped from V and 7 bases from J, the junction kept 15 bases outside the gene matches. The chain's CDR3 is CASIRELQGSGEAFF. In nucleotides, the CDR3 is TGTGCCAGCATAAGAGAGTTACAGGGGAGCGGTGAAGCTTTCTTT.

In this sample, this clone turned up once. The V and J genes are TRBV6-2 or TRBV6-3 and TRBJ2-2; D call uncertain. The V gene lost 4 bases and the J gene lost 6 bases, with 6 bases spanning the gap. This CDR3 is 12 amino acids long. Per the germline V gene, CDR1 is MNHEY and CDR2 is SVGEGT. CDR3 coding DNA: TGTGCCAGCAGTTCGAGCGCCGGGGAGCTGTTTTTT. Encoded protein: CASSSSAGELFF.

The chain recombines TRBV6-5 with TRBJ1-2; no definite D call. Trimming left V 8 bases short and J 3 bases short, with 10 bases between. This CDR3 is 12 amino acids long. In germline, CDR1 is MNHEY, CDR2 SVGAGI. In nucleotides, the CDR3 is TGTGCCAGCCGGGCGGGCGACTATGGCTACACCTTC. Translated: CASRAGDYGYTF.

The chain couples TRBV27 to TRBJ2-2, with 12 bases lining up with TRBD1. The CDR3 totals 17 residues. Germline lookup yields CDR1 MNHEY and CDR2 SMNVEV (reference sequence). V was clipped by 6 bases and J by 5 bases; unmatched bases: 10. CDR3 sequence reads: CASSSSGTGGRTGELFF. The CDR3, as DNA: TGTGCCAGCAGCTCCTCCGGGACAGGGGGCAGGACCGGGGAGCTGTTTTTT.

CDR3 sequence (DNA): TGTGCCAGCAGTAGGACGACAGGGGATAGCTATGGCTACACCTTC. Encoded protein: CASSRTTGDSYGYTF. The V and J genes are TRBV6-5 and TRBJ1-2, with 8 bases identical to TRBD1. The CDR3 is made up of 15 amino acids. V gave up 5 bases and J gave up 4 bases; unmatched junction bases: 9. Germline V gives CDR1 MNHEY, CDR2 SVGAGI.

CDR3 in amino acids: CASSLGTGLTEAFF. The CDR3 DNA sequence: TGCGCCAGCAGCCTCGGGACAGGGTTGACTGAAGCTTTCTTT. The gene calls are TRBV5-1 and TRBJ1-1; 9 bases fit TRBD1. CDR1 is SGHRS, CDR2 YFSETQ, per germline. This CDR3 has 14 amino acids. The V and J ends lost 4 bases and 5 bases, in that order; junction bases with no gene match: 6.

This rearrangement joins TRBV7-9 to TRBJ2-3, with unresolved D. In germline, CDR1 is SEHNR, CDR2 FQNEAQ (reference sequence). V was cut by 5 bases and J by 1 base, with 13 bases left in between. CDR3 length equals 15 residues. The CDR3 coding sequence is TGTGCCAGCAGCCCCTGGAGCGTTGGCACAGATACGCAGTATTTT. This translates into CASSPWSVGTDTQYF.

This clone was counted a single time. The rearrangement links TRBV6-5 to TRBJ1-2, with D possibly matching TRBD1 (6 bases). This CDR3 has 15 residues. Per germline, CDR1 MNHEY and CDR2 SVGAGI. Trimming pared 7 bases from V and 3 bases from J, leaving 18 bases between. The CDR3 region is CASTTLATGDYGYTF. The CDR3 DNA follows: TGTGCCAGCACCACCCTCGCGACAGGCGACTATGGCTACACCTTC.

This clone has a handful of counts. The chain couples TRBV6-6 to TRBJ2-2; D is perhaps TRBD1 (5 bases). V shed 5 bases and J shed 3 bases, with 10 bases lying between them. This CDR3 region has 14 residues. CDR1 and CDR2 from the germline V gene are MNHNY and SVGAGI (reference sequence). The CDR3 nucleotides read TGTGCCAGCAGTCCCACAGGAGACACCGGGGAGCTGTTTTTT. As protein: CASSPTGDTGELFF.

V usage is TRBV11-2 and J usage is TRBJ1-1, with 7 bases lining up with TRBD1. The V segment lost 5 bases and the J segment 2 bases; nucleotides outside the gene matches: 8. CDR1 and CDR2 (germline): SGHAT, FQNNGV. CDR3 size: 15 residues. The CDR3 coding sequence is TGTGCCAGCAGCCTCAAGACAGGGTCTAACACTGAAGCTTTCTTT. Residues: CASSLKTGSNTEAFF.